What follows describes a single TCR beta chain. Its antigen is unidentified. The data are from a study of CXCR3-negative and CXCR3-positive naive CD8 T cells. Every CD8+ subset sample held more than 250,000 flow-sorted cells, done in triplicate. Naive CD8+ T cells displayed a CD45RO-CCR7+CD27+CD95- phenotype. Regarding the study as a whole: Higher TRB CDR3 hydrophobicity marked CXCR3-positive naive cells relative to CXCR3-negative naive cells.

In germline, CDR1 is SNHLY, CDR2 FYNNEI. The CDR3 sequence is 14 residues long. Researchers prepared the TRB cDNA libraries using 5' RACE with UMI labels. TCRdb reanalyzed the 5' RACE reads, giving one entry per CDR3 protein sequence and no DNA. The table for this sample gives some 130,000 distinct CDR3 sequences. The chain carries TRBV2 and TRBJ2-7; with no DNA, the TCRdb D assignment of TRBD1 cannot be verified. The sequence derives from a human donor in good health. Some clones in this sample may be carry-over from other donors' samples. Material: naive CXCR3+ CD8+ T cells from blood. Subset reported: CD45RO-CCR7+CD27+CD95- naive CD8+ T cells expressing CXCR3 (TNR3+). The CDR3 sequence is CASNTGGGPYEQYF.